This TCR beta chain is from a study of control samples from healthy donors and cancer patients. CDR3 length: 18 residues. V lost 0 bases and J lost 0, with 18 bases in between. Germline values: CDR1 SGHNT, CDR2 YYREEE (reference sequence). Libraries were prepared by immunoSEQ multiplex PCR; TCRdb keeps only in-frame clonotypes and omits some of them. Here the sample spans about 160,000 clones, 70% to 90% being singletons. The sequencing sample was made of blood. The clonotype was recovered from a man aged 30 to 45 in good health. The J gene is TRBJ2-5, the V gene TRBV5-4; weak D call: TRBD2 (5 bases). CDR3 nucleotides: TGTGCCAGCAGCTTGGAGCCGTTCCATAGGACTTACCAAGAGACCCAGTACTTC. Its protein is CASSLEPFHRTYQETQYF.